Sequencing of this TCR beta chain was carried out in a study of PD-1 blockade in classical Hodgkin lymphoma. V lost 8 bases and J lost 5; bases outside the gene matches: 8. The CDR3 runs to 13 residues. Germline V gene lookup returns CDR1 SQVTM and CDR2 ANQGSEA. Time point specified: cycle 4 day 1 (C4D1), after five to seven weeks of nivolumab. Every patient was affected by relapse after autologous stem cell transplantation, while exposure to brentuximab vedotin was not uniform. Patients reached a best response of complete response, partial response or progressive disease. About this clone: The antigen is undetermined.

Study-level points and caveats: Complete responders possessed baseline diversity comparable to newly diagnosed patients. TCR diversity rose significantly by C4D1 in CD4+ but not CD8+ cells.

TCRdb keeps only in-frame clones here, not all; method: immunoSEQ multiplex PCR. Here the sample spans about 44,000 clones, around two thirds being singletons. Material: peripheral blood mononuclear cells (PBMCs), obtained before the fourth cycle of nivolumab. The chain has TRBV29-1 and TRBJ2-7; 11 bases are shared with TRBD1. The TCR comes from a human donor with classical Hodgkin lymphoma. In nucleotides, the CDR3 is TGCAGCCACGGGACAGGGGGTTTCAACGAGCAGTACTTC. Protein: CSHGTGGFNEQYF.